This TCR beta chain was sequenced in a study of CD8 T cells in Susac syndrome. On the study more broadly: When their blood was taken, the Susac syndrome patients had either not yet had any therapy, were taking corticosteroids, or were taking intravenous immunoglobulin alone. Whole-study findings and limits: Clonal expansion was missing from Susac syndrome CD4+ T cell repertoires.

Comments on this clonotype: Its antigen is currently unknown.

RNA in amounts of about 0.5 to 1 ug was reverse transcribed with random hexamers. Across 54 Vbeta and 13 Jbeta, immunoSEQ multiplex PCR amplified TCR beta CDR3. TCRdb itself ran the immunoSEQ multiplex PCR reads through MiXCR, one entry per CDR3 protein. The table has 200,000 or so distinct CDR3 sequences, approximately 95% seen once; the top ten hold approximately 0.1%. From blood CD8+ and CD4+ T cells, TCR beta sequences were generated. The sequencing sample was made of CD4+ T cells from PBMCs. This TCR derives from a human donor with Susac syndrome.

CDR3 protein: CATGGGFNYGYTF. CDR3 in DNA: TGTGCCACCGGAGGGGGCTTCAACTATGGCTACACCTTC. The chain links TRBV6-5 to TRBJ1-2; 7 bases agree with TRBD1. With 10 bases clipped from V and 2 bases from J, the junction kept 7 bases outside the gene matches. CDR3 length: 13 residues. Germline V gives CDR1 MNHEY, CDR2 SVGAGI.